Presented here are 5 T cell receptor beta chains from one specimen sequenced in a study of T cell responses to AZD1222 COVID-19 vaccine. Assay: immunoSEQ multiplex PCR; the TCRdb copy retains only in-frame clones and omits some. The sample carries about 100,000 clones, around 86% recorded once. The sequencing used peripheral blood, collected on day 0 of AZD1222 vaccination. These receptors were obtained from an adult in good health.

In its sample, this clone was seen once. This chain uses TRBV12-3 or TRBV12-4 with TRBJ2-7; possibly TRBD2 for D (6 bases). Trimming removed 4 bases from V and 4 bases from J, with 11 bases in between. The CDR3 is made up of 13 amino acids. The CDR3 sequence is CASSSGLRYEQYF. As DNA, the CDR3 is TGTGCCAGCAGTTCCGGACTACGTTACGAGCAGTACTTC.

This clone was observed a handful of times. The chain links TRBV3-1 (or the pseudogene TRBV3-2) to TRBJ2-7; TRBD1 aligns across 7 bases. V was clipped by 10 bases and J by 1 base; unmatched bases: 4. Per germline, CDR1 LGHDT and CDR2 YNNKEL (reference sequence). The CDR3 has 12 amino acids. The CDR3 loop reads CATQGVSYEQYF. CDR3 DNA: TGTGCCACGCAGGGGGTATCCTACGAGCAGTACTTC.

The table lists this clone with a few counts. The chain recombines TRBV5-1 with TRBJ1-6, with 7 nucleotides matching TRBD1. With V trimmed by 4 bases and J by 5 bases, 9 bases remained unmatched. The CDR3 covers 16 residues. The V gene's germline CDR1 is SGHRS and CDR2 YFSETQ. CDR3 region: CASSPIPRGDNSPLHF. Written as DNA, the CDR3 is TGCGCCAGCAGCCCTATTCCCAGGGGGGATAATTCACCCCTCCACTTT. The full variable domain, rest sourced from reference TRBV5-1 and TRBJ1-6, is KAGVTQTPRYLIKTRGQQVTLSCSPISGHRSVSWYQQTPGQGLQFLFEYFSETQRNKGNFPGRFSGRQFSNSRSEMNVSTLELGDSALYLCASSPIPRGDNSPLHFGNGTRLTVT.

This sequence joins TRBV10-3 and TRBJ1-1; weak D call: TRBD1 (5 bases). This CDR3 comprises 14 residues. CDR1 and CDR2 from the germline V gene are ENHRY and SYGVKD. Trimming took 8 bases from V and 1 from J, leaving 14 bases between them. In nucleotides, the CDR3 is TGTGCCATCGGGGACGCCGTAGGGAACACTGAAGCTTTCTTT. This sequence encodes CAIGDAVGNTEAFF.

CDR3 protein: CASSLEGPGGGLNTEAFF. The CDR3 coding sequence is TGTGCCAGCAGCTTAGAAGGCCCAGGGGGCGGTTTGAACACTGAAGCTTTCTTT. The chain links TRBV11-2 to TRBJ1-1; TRBD1 matches 8 bases. The CDR3 is made up of 18 amino acids. Per the germline V gene, CDR1 is SGHAT and CDR2 is FQNNGV. V shed 0 bases and J 0 bases; nucleotides not matched to a gene: 9. Full variable domain (missing parts from reference TRBV11-2 and TRBJ1-1): EAGVAQSPRYKIIEKRQSVAFWCNPISGHATLYWYQQILGQGPKLLIQFQNNGVVDDSQLPKDRFSAERLKGVDSTLKIQPAKLEDSAVYLCASSLEGPGGGLNTEAFFGQGTRLTVV.